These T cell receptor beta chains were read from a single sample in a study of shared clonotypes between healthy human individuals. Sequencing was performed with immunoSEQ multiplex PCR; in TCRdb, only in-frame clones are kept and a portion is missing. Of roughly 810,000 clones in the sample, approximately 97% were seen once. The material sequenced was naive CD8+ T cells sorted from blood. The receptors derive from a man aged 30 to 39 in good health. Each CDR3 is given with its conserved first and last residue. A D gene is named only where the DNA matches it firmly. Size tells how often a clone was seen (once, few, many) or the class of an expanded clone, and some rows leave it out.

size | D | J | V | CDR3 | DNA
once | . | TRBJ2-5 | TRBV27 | CASSLLWDDLAETQYF | TGTGCCAGCAGTTTATTGTGGGACGATCTGGCAGAGACCCAGTACTTC
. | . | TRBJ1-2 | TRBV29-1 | CSVEDEGGQYYGYTF | TGCAGCGTTGAAGATGAGGGCGGGCAGTACTATGGCTACACCTTC
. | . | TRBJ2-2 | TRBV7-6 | CASILRDTGELFF | TGTGCCAGCATACTCAGGGACACCGGGGAGCTGTTTTTT
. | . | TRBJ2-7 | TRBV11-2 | CASSLVVGGYEQYF | TGTGCCAGCAGCTTAGTTGTGGGAGGCTACGAGCAGTACTTC
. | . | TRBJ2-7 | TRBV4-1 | CASSQEVVGSYEQYF | TGCGCCAGCAGCCAAGAAGTAGTGGGATCCTACGAGCAGTACTTC
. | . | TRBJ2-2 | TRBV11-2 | CASSLDPPGGTGELFF | TGTGCCAGCAGCTTAGATCCCCCAGGGGGGACCGGGGAGCTGTTTTTT
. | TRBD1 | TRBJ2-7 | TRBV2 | CASRPTGGYREQYF | TGTGCCAGCAGGCCGACAGGGGGTTATCGCGAGCAGTACTTC
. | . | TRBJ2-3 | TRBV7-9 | CASSLNTGVDTQYF | TGTGCCAGCAGCTTGAATACGGGAGTGGATACGCAGTATTTT
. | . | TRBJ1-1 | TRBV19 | CATLGRGGTEAFF | TGTGCCACCCTGGGAAGGGGTGGGACTGAAGCTTTCTTT
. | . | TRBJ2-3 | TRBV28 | CASSFGGGLAANTDTQYF | TGTGCCAGCAGTTTCGGGGGCGGGCTAGCGGCGAACACAGATACGCAGTATTTT
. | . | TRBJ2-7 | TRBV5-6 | CASSLGLGVYEQYF | TGTGCCAGCAGCTTGGGATTGGGGGTTTACGAGCAGTACTTC
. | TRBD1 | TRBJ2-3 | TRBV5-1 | CASSSDPGTGGLGLADTQYF | TGCGCCAGCAGCTCCGATCCCGGGACAGGGGGTTTAGGGCTGGCAGATACGCAGTATTTT
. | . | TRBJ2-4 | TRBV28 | CASSPWGELAKNIQYF | TGTGCCAGCAGCCCATGGGGCGAATTAGCCAAAAACATTCAGTACTTC
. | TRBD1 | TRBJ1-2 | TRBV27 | CASSADRVYGYTF | TGTGCCAGCAGTGCTGACAGGGTCTATGGCTACACCTTC
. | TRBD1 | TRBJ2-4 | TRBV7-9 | CASSPRTGGDQYF | TGTGCCAGCAGCCCGAGGACAGGGGGCGATCAGTACTTC
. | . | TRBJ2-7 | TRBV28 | CASSSGSNYEQYF | TGTGCCAGCAGTTCGGGCAGTAACTACGAGCAGTACTTC
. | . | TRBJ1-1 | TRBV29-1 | CSVIQQGSWAFF | TGCAGCGTGATCCAACAGGGCAGTTGGGCTTTCTTT
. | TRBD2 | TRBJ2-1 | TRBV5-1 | CASSLLAAGGTSSYNEQFF | TGCGCCAGCAGCTTGTTAGCAGCGGGAGGCACTAGCTCCTACAATGAGCAGTTCTTC
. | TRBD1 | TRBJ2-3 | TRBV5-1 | CASSTRDRGPTDTQYF | TGCGCCAGCAGCACGAGGGACAGGGGGCCGACAGATACGCAGTATTTT
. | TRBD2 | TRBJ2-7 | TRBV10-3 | CAISEQTSGPYEQYF | TGTGCCATCAGTGAGCAGACTAGCGGACCCTACGAGCAGTACTTC